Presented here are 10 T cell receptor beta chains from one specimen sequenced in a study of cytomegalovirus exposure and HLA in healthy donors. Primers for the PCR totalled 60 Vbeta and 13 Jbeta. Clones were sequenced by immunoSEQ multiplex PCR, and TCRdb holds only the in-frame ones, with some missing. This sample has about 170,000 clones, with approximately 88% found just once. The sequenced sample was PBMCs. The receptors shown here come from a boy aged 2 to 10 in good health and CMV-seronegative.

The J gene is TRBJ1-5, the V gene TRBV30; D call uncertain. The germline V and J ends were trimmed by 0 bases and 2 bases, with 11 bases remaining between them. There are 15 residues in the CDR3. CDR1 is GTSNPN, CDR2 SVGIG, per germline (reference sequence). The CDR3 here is CAWSVSGLGNQPQHF. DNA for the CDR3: TGTGCCTGGAGTGTATCCGGGTTAGGCAATCAGCCCCAGCATTTT.

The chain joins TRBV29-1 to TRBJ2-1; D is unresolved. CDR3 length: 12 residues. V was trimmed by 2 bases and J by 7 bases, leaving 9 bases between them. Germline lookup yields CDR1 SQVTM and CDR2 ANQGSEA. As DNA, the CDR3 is TGCAGCGTTGAACGGGTCATAAATGAGCAGTTCTTC. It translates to CSVERVINEQFF.

CDR3 amino acids: CASSQDRGDSYNEQFF. For the CDR3, the DNA is TGCGCCAGCAGCCAAGATCGAGGAGATTCCTACAATGAGCAGTTCTTC. This rearrangement joins TRBV4-3 to TRBJ2-1; D is undetermined. Trimming removed 0 bases at V and 1 base at J, with 10 bases between. The CDR3 spans 16 residues. From germline, CDR1 is LGHNA and CDR2 YSLEER.

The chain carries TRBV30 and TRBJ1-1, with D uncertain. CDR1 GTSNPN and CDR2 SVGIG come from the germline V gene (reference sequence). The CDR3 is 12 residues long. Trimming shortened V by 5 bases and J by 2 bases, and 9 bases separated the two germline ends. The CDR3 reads CAWANPNTEAFF. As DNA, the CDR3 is TGTGCCTGGGCGAATCCAAACACTGAAGCTTTCTTT.

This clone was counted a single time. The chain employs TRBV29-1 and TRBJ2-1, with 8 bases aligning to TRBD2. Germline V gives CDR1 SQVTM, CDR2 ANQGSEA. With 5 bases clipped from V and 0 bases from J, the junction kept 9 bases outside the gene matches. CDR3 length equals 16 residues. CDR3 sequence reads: CSVRLAPKSSYNEQFF. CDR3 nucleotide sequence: TGCAGCGTTCGACTAGCGCCGAAGAGCTCCTACAATGAGCAGTTCTTC.

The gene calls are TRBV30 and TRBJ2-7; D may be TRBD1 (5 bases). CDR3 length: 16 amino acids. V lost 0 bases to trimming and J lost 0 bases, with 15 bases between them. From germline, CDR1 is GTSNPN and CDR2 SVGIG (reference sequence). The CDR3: CAWSVLQSGASYEQYF. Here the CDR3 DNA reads TGTGCCTGGAGTGTACTTCAGTCTGGGGCCTCCTACGAGCAGTACTTC.

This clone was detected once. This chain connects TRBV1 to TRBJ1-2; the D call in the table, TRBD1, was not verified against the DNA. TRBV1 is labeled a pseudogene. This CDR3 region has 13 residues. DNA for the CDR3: TGCACCAGCATTCGGGACAGGGCTAATGGCTACACCTTC. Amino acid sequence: CTSIRDRANGYTF.

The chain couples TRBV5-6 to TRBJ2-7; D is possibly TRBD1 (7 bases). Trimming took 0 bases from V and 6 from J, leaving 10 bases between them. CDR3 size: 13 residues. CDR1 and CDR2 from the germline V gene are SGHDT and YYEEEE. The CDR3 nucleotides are TGTGCCAGCAGCTTGGCTCAGGGGGGCGAGCAGTACTTC. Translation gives CASSLAQGGEQYF.

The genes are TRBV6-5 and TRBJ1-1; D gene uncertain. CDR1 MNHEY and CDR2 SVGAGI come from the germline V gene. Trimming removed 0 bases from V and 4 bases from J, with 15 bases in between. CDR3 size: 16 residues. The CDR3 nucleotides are TGTGCCAGCAGTTACTCGAGGAGGGCGCTTGGCACTGAAGCTTTCTTT. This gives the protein CASSYSRRALGTEAFF.

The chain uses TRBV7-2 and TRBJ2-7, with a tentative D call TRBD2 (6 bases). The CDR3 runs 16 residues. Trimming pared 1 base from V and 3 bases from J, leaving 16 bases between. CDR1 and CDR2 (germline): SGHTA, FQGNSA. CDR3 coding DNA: TGTGCCAGCAGCTTAGTACGCAGCTCGGAGGGCTACGAGCAGTACTTC. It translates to CASSLVRSSEGYEQYF. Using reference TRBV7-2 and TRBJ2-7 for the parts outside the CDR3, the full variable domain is GAGVSQSPSNKVTEKGKDVELRCDPISGHTALYWYRQSLGQGLEFLIYFQGNSAPDKSGLPSDRFSAERTGGSVSTLTIQRTQQEDSAVYLCASSLVRSSEGYEQYFGPGTRLTVT.